The 18 T cell receptor beta chains below come from one sample, sequenced in a study of cytomegalovirus exposure and HLA in healthy donors. The primer mix had 60 Vbeta and 13 Jbeta primers. The table came from immunoSEQ multiplex PCR; TCRdb's copy has only in-frame clones and leaves some out. The table has roughly 130,000 clones, roughly 70% seen once. Source material: PBMCs. Every receptor here comes from a man aged 35-49 years in good health and CMV-seropositive.

The sample holds one count of this clone. The chain's CDR3 is CASSLGGGTQYF. CDR3 nucleotides: TGTGCCAGCAGCTTAGGCGGGGGGACTCAGTACTTC. The chain carries TRBV11-2 and TRBJ2-7, with 8 bases identical to TRBD2. CDR3 size: 12 residues. J gave up 10 bases and V 1 base, and 3 bases lay outside the gene matches. Germline-derived CDR1 and CDR2 are SGHAT and FQNNGV.

The chain joins TRBV7-2 to TRBJ2-1; D not certain. The V gene's germline CDR1 is SGHTA and CDR2 FQGNSA. This CDR3 has 15 amino acids. Trimming removed 3 bases at V and 0 bases at J, with 9 bases between. The CDR3 DNA follows: TGTGCCAGCAGCTTTCTAGGTTCCTCCTACAATGAGCAGTTCTTC. It codes for CASSFLGSSYNEQFF.

This chain uses TRBV10-2 with TRBJ2-2; TRBD2 matches 10 bases. Germline loops: CDR1 WSHSY, CDR2 SAAADI. V trimming: 7 bases; J trimming: 8 bases; junction bases outside the gene matches: 7. The CDR3 spans 14 residues. The CDR3 nucleotides are TGCGCCAGCAAGCTAGCGGGAGAATCAGGGGAGCTGTTTTTT. Residues: CASKLAGESGELFF.

V and J are TRBV7-9 and TRBJ1-1, with D perhaps TRBD1 (5 bases). Germline CDR1 is SEHNR and CDR2 is FQNEAQ (reference sequence). The CDR3 is made up of 12 amino acids. Trimming removed 5 bases at V and 10 bases at J, with 14 bases between. DNA for the CDR3: TGTGCCAGCAGCGTCCCTCAGGGTCCAGCTTTCTTT. This encodes CASSVPQGPAFF.

This rearrangement joins TRBV27 to TRBJ1-4; the match to TRBD1 covers 10 bases. CDR1 and CDR2 (germline): MNHEY, SMNVEV (reference sequence). This CDR3 is built from 14 residues. Unmatched junction bases numbered 4, after V lost 7 bases and J lost 5 bases. This CDR3 reads CASTRTGGNEKLFF. The CDR3 DNA sequence: TGTGCCAGCACCCGGACAGGGGGAAATGAAAAACTGTTTTTT.

On this clone: This sample also contains other DNA sequences that code for the same CDR3. The V call is TRBV15, the J call TRBJ1-1; 8 bases align to TRBD1. The length of the CDR3 is 14 residues. Germline assignment: CDR1 LNHNV and CDR2 YYDKDF (reference sequence). Losses at the gene ends were 8 bases for V and 4 bases for J; bases not matched to a gene: 9. The CDR3 region has the DNA TGTGCCACCGTTAGCGGACAGGGAGGCACTGAAGCTTTCTTT. Protein sequence: CATVSGQGGTEAFF. Based on the CDR3 plus reference TRBV15 and TRBJ1-1, the full variable domain is DAMVIQNPRYQVTQFGKPVTLSCSQTLNHNVMYWYQQKSSQAPKLLFHYYDKDFNNEADTPDNFQSRRPNTSFCFLDIRSPGLGDTAMYLCATVSGQGGTEAFFGQGTRLTVV.

This clone showed up just once. The chain employs TRBV30 and TRBJ1-2; D remains unclear. Germline CDR1 GTSNPN, CDR2 SVGIG (reference sequence). Trimming shortened V by 2 bases and J by 8 bases, and 12 bases separated the two germline ends. The CDR3 is 12 residues long. The CDR3 sequence is CAWSRLFGGYTF. Here the CDR3 DNA reads TGTGCCTGGAGTCGACTCTTCGGCGGCTACACCTTC.

The rearrangement links TRBV5-1 to TRBJ2-3, with a tentative D call TRBD1 (5 bases). CDR3 size: 16 residues. Germline-derived CDR1 and CDR2 are SGHRS and YFSETQ. V lost 0 bases, J lost 2 bases, and 13 bases lay in between. CDR3 nucleotides: TGCGCCAGCAGCTTGGATCGGACACCCCCCACAGATACGCAGTATTTT. Translated: CASSLDRTPPTDTQYF.

The genes are TRBV27 and TRBJ2-7, with D perhaps TRBD1 (6 bases). The V and J ends lost 1 base and 6 bases respectively, with 10 bases between them. The CDR3 consists of 13 residues. Germline V CDR1 and CDR2: MNHEY, SMNVEV (reference sequence). CDR3 amino acids: CASSLFQGSEQYF. CDR3 coding DNA: TGTGCCAGCAGTTTATTTCAGGGGTCCGAGCAGTACTTC.

This clone was picked up a small number of times. This chain joins TRBV7-9 and TRBJ2-1; tentative D call: TRBD2 (6 bases). Trimming pared 1 base from V and 4 bases from J, leaving 17 bases between. The CDR3 has 17 residues. Germline lookup yields CDR1 SEHNR and CDR2 FQNEAQ (reference sequence). The CDR3 nucleotides read TGTGCCAGCAGCTTAGTAACGATGAGGAGGGTTTACAATGAGCAGTTCTTC. Translating it yields CASSLVTMRRVYNEQFF.

This chain links TRBV2 with TRBJ2-7; TRBD1 matches at 8 bases. The CDR3 is made up of 14 amino acids. V gave up 8 bases and J gave up 0 bases; unmatched junction bases: 6. Germline-derived CDR1 and CDR2 are SNHLY and FYNNEI. The DNA of the CDR3 is TGTGCCAGCTCGCGGGACAGGCCCTCCTACGAGCAGTACTTC. Amino acids: CASSRDRPSYEQYF.

V and J are TRBV11-2 and TRBJ1-1; a weak D match, TRBD1 (6 bases). Trimming pared 6 bases from V and 0 bases from J, leaving 8 bases between. CDR3 length: 13 amino acids. CDR1 and CDR2 from the germline V gene are SGHAT and FQNNGV. The CDR3 is CASSGQLNTEAFF. CDR3 bases: TGTGCCAGCAGTGGACAGTTGAACACTGAAGCTTTCTTT.

V is TRBV7-2 and J is TRBJ1-4; 10 nucleotides agree with TRBD1. V shed 5 bases, J shed 7 bases, and the junction held 7 bases outside the gene matches. The germline V gene has CDR1 SGHTA and CDR2 FQGNSA. CDR3 length: 15 residues. The CDR3: CASSKTGTGVEKLFF. Written as DNA, the CDR3 is TGTGCCAGCAGCAAGACCGGGACAGGGGTTGAAAAACTGTTTTTT.

The rearrangement uses TRBV27 and TRBJ2-1, with D perhaps matching TRBD1 (5 bases). The V end was cut by 5 bases, the J end by 14 bases, with 13 bases between. The CDR3 is made up of 11 amino acids. Germline V gives CDR1 MNHEY, CDR2 SMNVEV (reference sequence). CDR3 residues: CASSIGLREFF. For the CDR3, the DNA is TGTGCCAGCAGTATCGGCCTCAGGGAGTTCTTC.

The CDR3 bases are TGTGCCAGCAGCTTAGCGGGAGTGGGGGAGCTGTTTTTT. Its translation is CASSLAGVGELFF. This chain uses TRBV5-6 with TRBJ2-2; TRBD2 matches at 8 bases. This CDR3 contains 13 residues. V dropped 2 bases and J dropped 8; count of bases not matched to a gene: 2. CDR1 and CDR2 from the germline V gene are SGHDT and YYEEEE.

The V call is TRBV9, the J call TRBJ2-7; 10 bases are a match to TRBD1. V lost 4 bases and J lost 0; bases outside the gene matches: 4. CDR3 length equals 15 residues. Germline-derived CDR1 and CDR2 are SGDLS and YYNGEE. The CDR3 region is CASSPRDRGSYEQYF. The CDR3 DNA follows: TGTGCCAGCAGCCCCCGGGACAGGGGCTCCTACGAGCAGTACTTC.

This chain links TRBV6-5 with TRBJ2-2; D gene unclear. The CDR3 has 14 residues. In germline, CDR1 is MNHEY, CDR2 SVGAGI. The ends were cut back, 0 bases at V and 7 bases at J, with 9 bases in the middle. CDR3 in DNA: TGTGCCAGCAGTTACTCGGGCTCCTTCGGGGAGCTGTTTTTT. Protein sequence: CASSYSGSFGELFF.

This sequence joins TRBV30 and TRBJ2-7; 7 nucleotides align to TRBD1. This CDR3 contains 11 residues. CDR1 and CDR2 from the germline V gene are GTSNPN and SVGIG (reference sequence). V dropped 1 base and J dropped 6; count of bases not matched to a gene: 0. The CDR3 here is CAWSGTGEQYF. The DNA of the CDR3 is TGTGCCTGGAGTGGGACAGGCGAGCAGTACTTC.